These T cell receptor beta chains were read from a single sample in a study of OX40 agonist ivuxolimab in advanced cancers. Profiling relied on immunoSEQ multiplex PCR, and the TCRdb table lists in-frame clones only, not all of them. The sample carries more than 80,000 clones, 70% to 90% recorded once. Sequencing used CD4+ or CD8+ T cells sorted from blood, obtained in a trial of the OX40 agonist ivuxolimab. The receptors were sampled from an adult with an advanced solid tumor such as melanoma, head and neck, liver or kidney cancer. Both conserved end residues are part of each CDR3. The D gene is left open where the match is weak. Expanded clones get a size class; other rows say once, few or many, or leave the size out.

>16|TRBV2|-|-|TRBJ2-7
TGTGCCAGCATCCCTAGGGGGGAGGCCAGCTCCTACGAGCAGTACTTC
CASIPRGEASSYEQYF
>16|TRBV7-2|-|-|TRBJ1-5
TGTGCCAGCAGCTTATTCTCGGCAAAGAGCAATCAGCCCCAGCATTTT
CASSLFSAKSNQPQHF
>14|TRBV6-1|TRBD2|few|TRBJ2-3
TGTGCCAGCGGACATAGCGGGAAACAAGATACGCAGTATTTT
CASGHSGKQDTQYF
>15|TRBV6-1|-|-|TRBJ2-2
TGTGCCAGCACCATAGGTCGGGGGAACACCGGGGAGCTGTTTTTT
CASTIGRGNTGELFF
>14|TRBV2|-|few|TRBJ1-5
TGTGCCAGCAGTATGGAGGGGGGCAATCAGCCCCAGCATTTT
CASSMEGGNQPQHF
>12|TRBV29-1|TRBD2|-|TRBJ2-7
TGCAGCGCGGGACTATCCCCCTACGAGCAGTACTTC
CSAGLSPYEQYF
>13|TRBV14|-|-|TRBJ1-2
TGTGCCAGCAGCCAAGGCAGGAACTATGGCTACACCTTC
CASSQGRNYGYTF
>14|TRBV7-2|TRBD1|-|TRBJ2-2
TGTGCCAGCTTATGGACAGGGAGCACCGGGGAGCTGTTTTTT
CASLWTGSTGELFF
>16|TRBV30|TRBD1|-|TRBJ2-4
TGTGCCTGGAGCCGACAGGGGGCCGTAGCCAAAAACATTCAGTACTTC
CAWSRQGAVAKNIQYF
>12|TRBV11-3|-|-|TRBJ2-7
TGTGCCAGCAGCTTACAGGGGTACGAGCAGTACTTC
CASSLQGYEQYF
>21|TRBV4-1|TRBD1|-|TRBJ1-5
TGCGCCAGCAGCTCACGGAGACTAACCGAGGGACAGGATATGAGCAATCAGCCCCAGCATTTT
CASSSRRLTEGQDMSNQPQHF
>16|TRBV4-1|TRBD1|-|TRBJ1-6
TGCGCCAGCAGCCAACCGGGACAGGGGGATAATTCACCCCTCCACTTT
CASSQPGQGDNSPLHF
>14|TRBV11-3|-|once|TRBJ2-7
TGTGCCAGCAGCTTAGTGCGGCAGTCCTACGAGCAGTACTTC
CASSLVRQSYEQYF
>15|TRBV10-2|TRBD2|few|TRBJ2-3
TGCGCCAGCAGTGGACTAGCGGGGATCACAGATACGCAGTATTTT
CASSGLAGITDTQYF
>12|TRBV7-9|-|-|TRBJ1-5
TGTGCCAGCAGCTTAAGGGAGGGGCCCCAGCATTTT
CASSLREGPQHF
>12|TRBV2|TRBD2|-|TRBJ2-5
TGTGCCAGCAATCGGGAGGCAGAGACCCAGTACTTC
CASNREAETQYF
>14|TRBV11-2|-|-|TRBJ2-5
TGTGCCAGCAGGTTGAATAGCGGCCAAGAGACCCAGTACTTC
CASRLNSGQETQYF
>15|TRBV4-2|-|-|TRBJ2-3
TGTGCCAGCAGCCAACTAGCCGGAGAGGCAGATACGCAGTATTTT
CASSQLAGEADTQYF
>14|TRBV13|-|few|TRBJ2-5
TGTGCCAGCAGTTCCACGCTTGAGGGGGAGACCCAGTACTTC
CASSSTLEGETQYF
>16|TRBV7-3|TRBD2|few|TRBJ2-5
TGTGCCAGCAGCTTAGATGGACTAGCGGGAGGGGAGACCCAGTACTTC
CASSLDGLAGGETQYF
>14|TRBV5-1|TRBD1|once|TRBJ1-2
TGCGCCAGCAGCCCGGAAGAGGGGGCGCAGGGCTACACCTTC
CASSPEEGAQGYTF
>14|TRBV9|TRBD2|-|TRBJ2-5
TGTGCCAGCAGCGTAGACCCGCGGGGGGAGACCCAGTACTTC
CASSVDPRGETQYF
>14|TRBV5-1|-|-|TRBJ1-4
TGCGCCAGCAGCTTGGAAAGGGGTAATGAAAAACTGTTTTTT
CASSLERGNEKLFF